This T cell receptor beta chain was profiled in a study of blood T cell repertoires in COVID-19. V was clipped by 3 bases and J by 2 bases; unmatched bases: 15. This CDR3 has 18 residues. The germline V gene has CDR1 SGHRS and CDR2 YFSETQ. Authors' methods: Nucleated cell number was recorded as an estimate derived from reference gene primer amplification. Measured with immunoSEQ multiplex PCR; TCRdb has only the in-frame clones, and not every one. V, J and clone size are taken as reported in that table, and D and trimming were inferred from the DNA itself. The data hold about 220,000 clones, with over 70% observed a single time.

The clonotype originates from a woman aged 65 to 85 with acute or convalescent COVID-19. This chain links TRBV5-1 with TRBJ1-1, with 8 bases aligning to TRBD1. The sample comprised peripheral blood. In DNA form, the CDR3 reads TGCGCCAGCAGCTATGGCGGACAGGGTCCAATCCTTAACACTGAAGCTTTCTTT. Translated: CASSYGGQGPILNTEAFF. The whole variable domain, remainder taken from reference TRBV5-1 and TRBJ1-1, is KAGVTQTPRYLIKTRGQQVTLSCSPISGHRSVSWYQQTPGQGLQFLFEYFSETQRNKGNFPGRFSGRQFSNSRSEMNVSTLELGDSALYLCASSYGGQGPILNTEAFFGQGTRLTVV.